A selection of T cell receptor beta chains follows, all from one sample in a study of T cells after yellow fever vaccination. TCRdb passed the 5' RACE reads through MiXCR, listing each CDR3 protein once. The top ten hold around 3.5% of the sample, which has about 260,000 distinct CDR3 sequences, about 5% seen once. The sample in question was CD4+ T cells sorted from PBMCs, obtained on the day of the yellow fever booster vaccination. The receptors derive from a man in his late teens or twenties who received the YFV17D yellow fever vaccine. Both conserved end residues are part of each CDR3. D genes are given only for firm matches. A row's size may be missing; if present it is once, few, many or a size class.

.,TRBJ1-1,TRBV5-1,TRBD1,CASSFDRANTEAFF,TGCGCCAGCAGCTTCGACAGGGCCAACACTGAAGCTTTCTTT
many,TRBJ1-6,TRBV3-1,.,CASSQDREEISYNSPLHF,TGTGCCAGCAGCCAAGATCGAGAGGAGATCTCCTATAATTCACCCCTCCACTTT
.,TRBJ2-3,TRBV28,TRBD2,CASHRGGGPTDTQYF,TGTGCCAGCCATCGGGGCGGGGGGCCTACAGATACGCAGTATTTT
many,TRBJ2-2,TRBV12-3/TRBV12-4,.,CASSFTQTGELFF,TGTGCCAGCAGTTTTACTCAGACCGGGGAGCTGTTTTTT
few,TRBJ2-7,TRBV6-1,.,CASSFDTALGYEQYF,TGTGCCAGCAGCTTTGACACAGCCTTAGGGTACGAGCAGTACTTC
many,TRBJ2-1,TRBV29-1,.,CSVDRGDRRTFEQFF,TGCAGCGTTGACCGGGGGGACAGACGGACATTTGAGCAGTTCTTC
few,TRBJ2-1,TRBV7-3,TRBD2,CASSPHQAGPSYNEQFF,TGTGCCAGCAGCCCACACCAAGCGGGGCCCTCCTACAATGAGCAGTTCTTC
few,TRBJ2-7,TRBV20-1,TRBD1,CSAHDRAEYEQYF,TGCAGTGCCCACGACAGGGCGGAATACGAGCAGTACTTC
.,TRBJ2-1,TRBV11-2,.,CASSTTTRAEQFF,TGTGCCAGCAGCACAACCACTAGAGCTGAGCAGTTCTTC
few,TRBJ1-1,TRBV25-1,.,CASSGAHTEAFF,TGTGCCAGCAGTGGAGCCCACACTGAAGCTTTCTTT
.,TRBJ2-1,TRBV5-1,.,CASSPWGEGSYNEQFF,TGCGCCAGCAGCCCCTGGGGCGAGGGATCCTACAATGAGCAGTTCTTC
few,TRBJ1-2,TRBV24-1,.,CATTRRANYGYTF,TGTGCCACCACAAGGCGGGCTAACTATGGCTACACCTTC
many,TRBJ1-2,TRBV6-6,.,CASSAPGYTF,TGTGCCAGCAGTGCCCCTGGCTACACCTTC